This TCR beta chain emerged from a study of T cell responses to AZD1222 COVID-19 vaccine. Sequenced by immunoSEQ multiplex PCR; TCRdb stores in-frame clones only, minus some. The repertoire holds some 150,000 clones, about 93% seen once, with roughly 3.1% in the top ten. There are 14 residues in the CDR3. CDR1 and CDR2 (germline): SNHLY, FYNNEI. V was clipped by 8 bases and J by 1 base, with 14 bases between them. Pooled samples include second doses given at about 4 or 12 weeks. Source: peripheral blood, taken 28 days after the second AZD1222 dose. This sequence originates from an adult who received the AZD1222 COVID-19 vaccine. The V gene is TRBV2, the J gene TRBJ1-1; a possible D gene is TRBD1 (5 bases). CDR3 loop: CASGRDGPNTEAFF. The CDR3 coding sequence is TGTGCCAGCGGCCGGGACGGACCGAACACTGAAGCTTTCTTT.